This T cell receptor (beta chain) originates from a study of control samples from healthy donors and cancer patients. Trimming stripped 0 bases from V and 1 base from J, with 13 bases between. Germline V CDR1 and CDR2: KGHSH, LQKENI. This CDR3 comprises 17 residues. TCRdb's table, derived via immunoSEQ multiplex PCR, lists solely in-frame clones and lacks some. Of 45,000 to 60,000 clones listed, 94% were seen once; the top ten hold around 4%. The TCR sequence derives from a man aged 30-40 years in good health. The sample comprised blood. The genes are TRBV18 and TRBJ1-5; maybe TRBD1 (5 bases). CDR3 DNA: TGTGCCAGCTCACCACCGATTGTGGGGGTGAGCAATCAGCCCCAGCATTTT. Translating it yields CASSPPIVGVSNQPQHF.